Presented here are 31 T cell receptor beta chains from one specimen sequenced in a study of cytomegalovirus exposure and HLA in healthy donors. Primers included in the PCR were 60 Vbeta and 13 Jbeta primers. Measured with immunoSEQ multiplex PCR; TCRdb has only the in-frame clones, and not every one. This sample carries about 200,000 clones, about 89% of them seen once, and the ten largest clones take around 1.4%. What was sequenced was PBMCs. Receptors originate from a man aged 30-40 years in good health and CMV-seronegative.

The rearrangement links TRBV2 to TRBJ1-4; no definite D call. There are 12 residues in the CDR3. Trimming removed 6 bases from V and 8 bases from J, with 10 bases in between. Germline CDR1 and CDR2: SNHLY and FYNNEI. CDR3 residues: CASSPDWEKLFF. CDR3 in DNA: TGTGCCAGCAGCCCCGACTGGGAAAAACTGTTTTTT.

This sequence joins TRBV10-1 and TRBJ2-2; D unclear. With 6 bases removed from V and 5 bases from J, the gap between germline ends came to 10 bases. This CDR3 spans 13 amino acids. Germline CDR1 WNHNN, CDR2 SYGVQD (reference sequence). In DNA, the CDR3 is TGCGCCAGCAGCCTAGAAGTGACCGGGGAGCTGTTTTTT. Its translation: CASSLEVTGELFF.

The chain links TRBV2 to TRBJ2-5; 11 nucleotides agree with TRBD2. Germline assignment: CDR1 SNHLY and CDR2 FYNNEI. V was clipped by 4 bases and J by 3 bases; unmatched bases: 19. CDR3 length: 20 amino acids. The CDR3 DNA reads as TGTGCCAGCAGTGCGGCCCCGACTAGCGGGACCTTAGGGAGGGAAGAGACCCAGTACTTC. This encodes CASSAAPTSGTLGREETQYF.

The chain uses TRBV28 and TRBJ1-5, with TRBD1 matching 9 bases. Germline assignment: CDR1 MDHEN and CDR2 SYDVKM. J was trimmed by 9 bases and V by 6 bases; bases with no gene match: 6. CDR3 size: 13 residues. The CDR3 sequence is CASSRDRVRPQHF. CDR3 sequence (DNA): TGTGCCAGCAGCCGGGACAGGGTTAGGCCCCAGCATTTT.

V gene TRBV13 combines with J gene TRBJ1-1; TRBD1 agrees at 7 bases. The germline CDR1 and CDR2 sequences are PRHDT and FYEKMQ (reference sequence). This CDR3 is built from 15 residues. V shed 5 bases and J 11 bases; nucleotides not matched to a gene: 17. CDR3 DNA sequence: TGTGCCAGCAGCCGAACTCAGGGGGGCCGCCCTCACGCTTTCTTT. Protein product: CASSRTQGGRPHAFF.

This clone was counted a single time. This chain joins TRBV5-1 and TRBJ2-1, with 8 bases aligning to TRBD1. This CDR3 is 15 amino acids long. CDR1 SGHRS and CDR2 YFSETQ come from the germline V gene. V lost 4 bases, J lost 4 bases, and 7 bases stayed unmatched. The DNA for the CDR3 is TGCGCCAGCAGCACAGGACAGGGTGGGTACAATGAGCAGTTCTTC. This codes for CASSTGQGGYNEQFF.

The J gene is TRBJ1-5, the V gene TRBV6-1; 9 nucleotides agree with TRBD1. V shed 0 bases and J 5 bases; nucleotides not matched to a gene: 2. The CDR3 contains 15 residues. Germline CDR1 reads MNHNS; CDR2 reads SASEGT. The CDR3 loop reads CASSEARTGDQPQHF. The CDR3 DNA reads as TGTGCCAGCAGTGAAGCGCGGACAGGGGATCAGCCCCAGCATTTT.

The V and J genes are TRBV19 and TRBJ2-2, with 8 bases lining up with TRBD2. The CDR3 has 17 residues. V shed 3 bases and J 3 bases; nucleotides not matched to a gene: 9. Germline V gene lookup returns CDR1 LNHDA and CDR2 SQIVND (reference sequence). The CDR3 DNA follows: TGTGCCAGTAGTATTTCCCTCGGACTAGCCCACACCGGGGAGCTGTTTTTT. Its translation is CASSISLGLAHTGELFF.

This clone turned up a few times. J is TRBJ2-2 and V is TRBV6-1, with 8 bases lining up with TRBD1. Germline V gene sequence: CDR1 MNHNS, CDR2 SASEGT. With V trimmed by 0 bases and J by 0 bases, 18 bases remained unmatched. This CDR3 region has 22 residues. The CDR3 sequence is CASSEALRFIGQGAPNTGELFF. The CDR3 DNA is TGTGCCAGCAGTGAAGCGCTTCGGTTTATCGGGCAGGGGGCCCCGAACACCGGGGAGCTGTTTTTT.

This clone was seen a handful of times. The chain combines TRBV18 with TRBJ2-3; 11 bases align to TRBD2. The CDR3 loop spans 14 amino acids. CDR1 and CDR2 from the germline V gene are KGHSH and LQKENI. The V segment lost 3 bases and the J segment 7 bases; nucleotides outside the gene matches: 3. CDR3 nucleotide sequence: TGTGCCAGCTCACCGGGACTAGCGGAACATACGCAGTATTTT. Amino acids: CASSPGLAEHTQYF. Looking up the rest from reference TRBV18 and TRBJ2-3 gives the full variable domain: NAGVMQNPRHLVRRRGQEARLRCSPMKGHSHVYWYRQLPEEGLKFMVYLQKENIIDESGMPKERFSAEFPKEGPSILRIQQVVRGDSAAYFCASSPGLAEHTQYFGPGTRLTVL.

This sequence joins TRBV6-5 and TRBJ1-1; 8 bases align to TRBD1. The CDR3 spans 12 residues. Germline V gene sequence: CDR1 MNHEY, CDR2 SVGAGI. V lost 6 bases and J lost 8; bases outside the gene matches: 5. The DNA of the CDR3 is TGTGCCAGCAGAAACACAGGGGGGGAAGCTTTCTTT. Translation: CASRNTGGEAFF.

The chain links TRBV18 to TRBJ1-4; D is unresolved. Germline loops: CDR1 KGHSH, CDR2 LQKENI. This CDR3 contains 14 residues. The V end lost 5 bases, the J end lost 4 bases, and 11 bases lay between the germline ends. CDR3 sequence (DNA): TGTGCCAGCTCAGGGTTGCAGGTTAATGAAAAACTGTTTTTT. Translation gives CASSGLQVNEKLFF.

The table lists this clone with a count of one. The genes are TRBV25-1 and TRBJ2-7; a weak D match, TRBD2 (5 bases). The V gene's germline CDR1 is MGHDK and CDR2 SYGVNS. Trimming removed 6 bases at V and 2 bases at J, with 17 bases between. The CDR3 spans 15 residues. CDR3 sequence (DNA): TGTGCCAGCAGAGAGAACGCGGGTGGGCCCTACGAGCAGTACTTC. Encoded protein: CASRENAGGPYEQYF.

This chain links TRBV10-2 with TRBJ2-3, with 7 bases fitting TRBD2. The CDR3 length is 13 residues. Germline V gene sequence: CDR1 WSHSY, CDR2 SAAADI. The trim removed 7 bases at V and 1 base at J, leaving 2 bases unmatched. The CDR3 nucleotides read TGCGCCAGCATTACTAGCGGCACAGATACGCAGTATTTT. Encoded protein: CASITSGTDTQYF.

This sequence joins TRBV19 and TRBJ1-5; possible D gene TRBD1, 5 bases. Germline V gene lookup returns CDR1 LNHDA and CDR2 SQIVND (reference sequence). Trimming took off 4 bases at V and 3 bases at J, with 10 bases between the two ends. The CDR3 length is 14 residues. The CDR3 nucleotides are TGTGCCAGTAGTACAGGGATGGTCAATCAGCCCCAGCATTTT. Protein sequence: CASSTGMVNQPQHF.

The CDR3 DNA reads as TGTGCCAGCTCACCTCGAACAGGACATAATGAAAAACTGTTTTTT. Its protein product is CASSPRTGHNEKLFF. V is TRBV18 and J is TRBJ1-4; TRBD1 is a possible D gene (5 bases). Trimming removed 3 bases at V and 4 bases at J, with 12 bases between. Per germline, CDR1 KGHSH and CDR2 LQKENI. This CDR3 has 15 residues. Full variable domain (remainder filled in from reference TRBV18 and TRBJ1-4): NAGVMQNPRHLVRRRGQEARLRCSPMKGHSHVYWYRQLPEEGLKFMVYLQKENIIDESGMPKERFSAEFPKEGPSILRIQQVVRGDSAAYFCASSPRTGHNEKLFFGSGTQLSVL.

The rearrangement joins TRBV2 to TRBJ1-1, with unresolved D. There are 13 residues in the CDR3. V lost 6 bases and J lost 6, with 14 bases in between. Germline V lookup: CDR1 SNHLY, CDR2 FYNNEI. CDR3 protein: CASSGLEGAEAFF. The CDR3 region has the DNA TGTGCCAGCAGCGGCCTGGAGGGCGCTGAAGCTTTCTTT.

J is TRBJ2-5 and V is TRBV28; TRBD2 matches at 10 bases. The CDR3 sequence is 14 residues long. Germline trimming cut 7 bases from V and 5 bases from J; bases unmatched to any gene: 7. The germline V gene encodes CDR1 MDHEN and CDR2 SYDVKM. CDR3 protein: CASTGSGRGETQYF. The CDR3 coding sequence is TGTGCCAGCACAGGAAGCGGGAGGGGGGAGACCCAGTACTTC. Full variable domain (remainder filled in from reference TRBV28 and TRBJ2-5): DVKVTQSSRYLVKRTGEKVFLECVQDMDHENMFWYRQDPGLGLRLIYFSYDVKMKEKGDIPEGYSVSREKKERFSLILESASTNQTSMYLCASTGSGRGETQYFGPGTRLLVL.

The V gene is TRBV2, the J gene TRBJ1-1; D ambiguous. The CDR3 length is 15 residues. V lost 4 bases and J lost 2, with 14 bases in between. CDR1 SNHLY and CDR2 FYNNEI come from the germline V gene. CDR3 in amino acids: CASSAIEDFNTEAFF. Here the CDR3 DNA reads TGTGCCAGCAGTGCAATCGAGGATTTCAACACTGAAGCTTTCTTT.

The chain carries TRBV14 and TRBJ1-3; D perhaps matches TRBD1 (5 bases). V dropped 0 bases and J dropped 2 bases, with 8 bases sitting between them. CDR3 size: 15 residues. Germline CDR1 is SGHDN and CDR2 is FVKESK. The CDR3 region is CASSQDWGAGNTIYF. The CDR3 DNA reads as TGTGCCAGCAGCCAAGATTGGGGGGCTGGAAACACCATATATTTT. The variable domain in full, completed from reference TRBV14 and TRBJ1-3, reads EAGVTQFPSHSVIEKGQTVTLRCDPISGHDNLYWYRRVMGKEIKFLLHFVKESKQDESGMPNNRFLAERTGGTYSTLKVQPAELEDSGVYFCASSQDWGAGNTIYFGEGSWLTVV.

CDR3 amino acids: CASSGSRGVRFNTIYF. CDR3 bases: TGTGCCAGTAGTGGGAGTCGCGGAGTCCGCTTCAACACCATATATTTT. This rearrangement joins TRBV19 to TRBJ1-3; D is uncertain. CDR3 length equals 16 residues. Germline V gives CDR1 LNHDA, CDR2 SQIVND (reference sequence). Trimming took off 5 bases at V and 7 bases at J, with 21 bases between the two ends.

The CDR3 protein is CASSLWEGLAETGELFF. CDR3 bases: TGTGCCAGCAGTTTATGGGAGGGACTAGCGGAAACCGGGGAGCTGTTTTTT. This chain connects TRBV28 to TRBJ2-2, with TRBD2 matching 11 bases. The CDR3 covers 17 residues. J lost 5 bases, V lost 0 bases, and 5 bases had no gene match. The V gene's germline CDR1 is MDHEN and CDR2 SYDVKM.

V and J are TRBV9 and TRBJ2-3, with TRBD1 as a possible D gene (7 bases). CDR3 length equals 13 residues. V lost 4 bases and J lost 6, with 12 bases in between. Germline V CDR1 and CDR2: SGDLS, YYNGEE. The CDR3 sequence: CASSRGTADTQYF. The CDR3 coding sequence is TGTGCCAGCAGCCGCGGGACAGCTGATACGCAGTATTTT.

This rearrangement joins TRBV11-2 to TRBJ2-7; 8 bases match TRBD1. The CDR3 sequence is 15 residues long. CDR1 is SGHAT and CDR2 is FQNNGV in the germline V gene. J lost 4 bases, V lost 6 bases, and 11 bases had no gene match. CDR3 DNA: TGTGCCAGCAGTTTCGACAGGGGCGAGATTTACGAGCAGTACTTC. Its translation is CASSFDRGEIYEQYF.

The chain combines TRBV11-2 with TRBJ1-6, with 8 bases aligning to TRBD1. The CDR3 totals 15 residues. Germline CDR1 SGHAT, CDR2 FQNNGV. V trimming: 3 bases; J trimming: 7 bases; junction bases outside the gene matches: 5. The chain's CDR3 is CASSFQGAENSPLHF. The CDR3 region has the DNA TGTGCCAGCAGCTTCCAGGGGGCTGAGAATTCACCCCTCCACTTT.

The CDR3, as DNA: TGTGCCAGCTCACCCGGGACAGCTTACGAGCAGTACTTC. Protein product: CASSPGTAYEQYF. V gene TRBV27 combines with J gene TRBJ2-7; 7 bases align to TRBD1. The germline CDR1 and CDR2 sequences are MNHEY and SMNVEV (reference sequence). This CDR3 is 13 amino acids long. With 8 bases clipped from V and 4 bases from J, the junction kept 8 bases outside the gene matches.

The rearrangement links TRBV4-3 to TRBJ2-3; 8 nucleotides align to TRBD2. Per the germline V gene, CDR1 is LGHNA and CDR2 is YSLEER. V was clipped by 5 bases and J by 4 bases; unmatched bases: 5. The CDR3 sequence is 14 residues long. The CDR3 sequence is CASSRRGGPDTQYF. In nucleotides, the CDR3 is TGCGCCAGCAGCAGACGGGGGGGCCCAGATACGCAGTATTTT.

This chain connects TRBV10-1 to TRBJ1-5; D possibly corresponds to TRBD1 (6 bases). Germline values: CDR1 WNHNN, CDR2 SYGVQD (reference sequence). The length of the CDR3 is 16 residues. V was clipped by 7 bases and J by 2 bases, with 18 bases between them. This CDR3 is CASIVADSSGNQPQHF. CDR3 nucleotide sequence: TGCGCCAGCATTGTTGCGGACAGTTCGGGCAATCAGCCCCAGCATTTT.

Only one count was recorded for this clone. The chain combines TRBV15 with TRBJ2-1; D is undetermined. V lost 5 bases and J lost 5, with 13 bases in between. This CDR3 is 14 amino acids long. CDR1 and CDR2 from the germline V gene are LNHNV and YYDKDF (reference sequence). The CDR3 reads CATSLSRTDNEQFF. CDR3 sequence (DNA): TGTGCCACCAGCCTGTCGAGAACCGACAATGAGCAGTTCTTC.

This clone was counted only a few times. The rearrangement links TRBV6-5 to TRBJ2-5, with 11 bases lining up with TRBD1. CDR1 is MNHEY and CDR2 is SVGAGI in the germline V gene. V gave up 6 bases and J gave up 4 bases; unmatched junction bases: 7. The CDR3 has 15 amino acids. This chain's CDR3 is CASRTTGTGGETQYF. CDR3 bases: TGTGCCAGCAGAACCACCGGGACAGGGGGAGAGACCCAGTACTTC.

V and J are TRBV7-9 and TRBJ2-3, with a possible D match to TRBD2 (6 bases). CDR3 length: 15 residues. The germline V and J ends were trimmed by 1 base and 4 bases, with 12 bases remaining between them. Germline V gene sequence: CDR1 SEHNR, CDR2 FQNEAQ (reference sequence). The CDR3 loop is CASSLGVGGSDTQYF. The CDR3 DNA is TGTGCCAGCAGCTTAGGGGTTGGGGGGTCAGATACGCAGTATTTT.